This passage covers 9 T cell receptor beta chains from one sample sequenced in a study of shared clonotypes between healthy human individuals. Naive-designated CD8 cells lacked CD45RO, were positively enriched for CCR7, and omitted terminally differentiated effector memory CD45RA+ cells. Libraries were prepared by immunoSEQ multiplex PCR; TCRdb keeps only in-frame clonotypes and omits some of them. The sample has fewer than 800,000 clones, 90% to 95% seen once. The sequenced sample was naive CD8+ T cells sorted from blood. These receptors were taken from a man aged 25-45 years in good health.

This CDR3 reads CASSQDGGARTEAFF. DNA of the CDR3: TGCGCCAGCAGCCAAGATGGAGGGGCTAGGACTGAAGCTTTCTTT. The J gene is TRBJ1-1, the V gene TRBV4-1; tentatively, D is TRBD1 (5 bases). The V end lost 0 bases, the J end lost 5 bases, and 13 bases lay between the germline ends. The CDR3 loop spans 15 amino acids. Per germline, CDR1 MGHRA and CDR2 YSYEKL.

This sequence joins TRBV4-3 and TRBJ2-7; TRBD1 aligns across 10 bases. The CDR3 has 15 amino acids. The junction had 5 bases not matched to a gene; V was cut back by 1 base and J by 5 bases. Per the germline V gene, CDR1 is LGHNA and CDR2 is YSLEER. CDR3 sequence reads: CASSQGQGASNEQYF. CDR3 DNA sequence: TGCGCCAGCAGCCAAGGACAGGGGGCTAGCAACGAGCAGTACTTC.

The chain uses TRBV27 and TRBJ2-1; TRBD1 is a possible D gene (6 bases). V lost 3 bases, J lost 8 bases, and 14 bases lay in between. The CDR3 consists of 14 residues. In germline, CDR1 is MNHEY, CDR2 SMNVEV (reference sequence). DNA for the CDR3: TGTGCCAGCAGTTTGCGACAGGTAAACGATGAGCAGTTCTTC. It translates to CASSLRQVNDEQFF.

This clone was counted between two and nine times. This chain joins TRBV7-6 and TRBJ1-5; TRBD1 agrees at 7 bases. Trimming cost V 2 bases and J 3 bases; bases outside gene matches: 7. CDR1 is SGHVS and CDR2 is FNYEAQ in the germline V gene. The CDR3 spans 16 residues. CDR3 nucleotides: TGTGCCAGCAGCTTAAACCCAACAGGGGACAATCAGCCCCAGCATTTT. Translation: CASSLNPTGDNQPQHF.

V is TRBV27 and J is TRBJ2-1; 12 nucleotides agree with TRBD2. The CDR3 runs 16 residues. The V and J ends lost 5 bases and 7 bases, in that order; junction bases with no gene match: 9. Germline-derived CDR1 and CDR2 are MNHEY and SMNVEV (reference sequence). CDR3 DNA: TGTGCCAGCAGTCCTGACTGGACTAGCGGGATAAATGAGCAGTTCTTC. Amino acid sequence: CASSPDWTSGINEQFF.

The chain links TRBV2 to TRBJ2-2; weak D call: TRBD1 (6 bases). This CDR3 is built from 13 residues. Trimming cost V 9 bases and J 1 base, with 9 bases left between them. The germline gives CDR1 SNHLY, CDR2 FYNNEI. CDR3: CARSGQNTGELFF. In nucleotides, the CDR3 is TGTGCCAGATCGGGACAGAACACCGGGGAGCTGTTTTTT.

The chain has TRBV7-2 and TRBJ2-7, with no clear D. The V end was cut by 2 bases, the J end by 3 bases, with 20 bases between. This CDR3 is built from 17 residues. In germline, CDR1 is SGHTA, CDR2 FQGNSA. The CDR3 protein is CASSLRSEVTTLYEQYF. The CDR3 DNA sequence: TGTGCCAGCAGCTTACGGTCCGAAGTTACTACCCTCTACGAGCAGTACTTC.

The genes are TRBV5-4 and TRBJ1-4; perhaps TRBD1 as D (6 bases). Germline V lookup: CDR1 SGHNT, CDR2 YYREEE (reference sequence). CDR3 length equals 16 residues. V lost 3 bases to trimming and J lost 7 bases, with 19 bases between them. CDR3 bases: TGTGCCAGCAGCTCCTTTCGGGGGGCCGATCGTGAAAAACTGTTTTTT. Translating it yields CASSSFRGADREKLFF.

The J gene is TRBJ2-1, the V gene TRBV9; D not certain. Trimming stripped 4 bases from V and 8 bases from J, with 16 bases between. The V gene's germline CDR1 is SGDLS and CDR2 YYNGEE. The CDR3 consists of 14 residues. The CDR3 region has the DNA TGTGCCAGCAGCTCACGAGACCCGCAGGATGAGCAGTTCTTC. Protein product: CASSSRDPQDEQFF.